Presented here are 21 T cell receptor beta chains from one specimen sequenced in a study of shared clonotypes between healthy human individuals. Using immunoSEQ multiplex PCR, the repertoire was profiled, and TCRdb retains in-frame clones only, with some absent. The sample shows about 600,000 clones, less than 98% of them seen only once. The sequenced sample was naive CD4+ T cells sorted from blood. Subset meaning: CD45RA+ positively selected. The receptors stem from a woman in her twenties or thirties in good health.

This rearrangement joins TRBV7-9 to TRBJ2-7; 12 bases match TRBD2. Per germline, CDR1 SEHNR and CDR2 FQNEAQ (reference sequence). The CDR3 contains 16 residues. The V gene end was trimmed by 5 bases and the J gene end by 2 bases; junction bases not matched to a gene: 7. The CDR3 bases are TGTGCCAGCAGCCTGACTAGCGGGAGAAAAACCTACGAGCAGTACTTC. As protein: CASSLTSGRKTYEQYF.

The chain combines TRBV18 with TRBJ2-5, with D possibly TRBD2 on 5 matching bases. Trimming left V 0 bases short and J 0 bases short, with 8 bases between. There are 15 residues in the CDR3. The germline gives CDR1 KGHSH, CDR2 LQKENI. The CDR3 is CASSPPGLDQETQYF. For the CDR3, the DNA is TGTGCCAGCTCACCACCAGGACTGGACCAAGAGACCCAGTACTTC. The full variable domain, in which reference TRBV18 and TRBJ2-5 provide the parts outside the CDR3, is NAGVMQNPRHLVRRRGQEARLRCSPMKGHSHVYWYRQLPEEGLKFMVYLQKENIIDESGMPKERFSAEFPKEGPSILRIQQVVRGDSAAYFCASSPPGLDQETQYFGPGTRLLVL.

The chain joins TRBV4-2 to TRBJ1-3; 7 nucleotides align to TRBD1. From germline, CDR1 is LGHNA and CDR2 YNFKEQ. This CDR3 region has 16 residues. V lost 7 bases and J lost 4; bases outside the gene matches: 13. The CDR3 nucleotides are TGTGCCAGCACCGAATCGGGGACAGCCTTCGGAAACACCATATATTTT. Translated, it gives CASTESGTAFGNTIYF.

The V and J genes are TRBV15 and TRBJ2-7; 7 bases match TRBD1. After removal of 2 bases from V and 2 bases from J, the junction contained 9 bases not matched to a gene. This CDR3 region has 16 residues. In germline, CDR1 is LNHNV, CDR2 YYDKDF (reference sequence). For the CDR3, the DNA is TGTGCCACCAGCAGAACCTTAACAGGGGACCCCTACGAGCAGTACTTC. Its protein product is CATSRTLTGDPYEQYF.

This chain joins TRBV6-1 and TRBJ2-5; 7 bases are a match to TRBD2. CDR1 MNHNS and CDR2 SASEGT come from the germline V gene. This CDR3 spans 12 amino acids. The V gene end was trimmed by 6 bases and the J gene end by 4 bases; junction bases not matched to a gene: 2. The CDR3 is CASRAGVETQYF. DNA for the CDR3: TGTGCCAGCAGGGCGGGAGTAGAGACCCAGTACTTC.

The gene calls are TRBV7-6 and TRBJ1-2, with D possibly matching TRBD1 (5 bases). V lost 2 bases and J 6 bases, leaving 13 bases between the germline ends. Germline V gene data show CDR1 as SGHVS and CDR2 as FNYEAQ. The CDR3 has 14 residues. The CDR3 spells CASSLNGGTDGYTF. The CDR3 region has the DNA TGTGCCAGCAGCTTAAATGGGGGGACGGATGGCTACACCTTC.

The gene calls are TRBV7-6 and TRBJ1-5; no clear D. Germline-derived CDR1 and CDR2 are SGHVS and FNYEAQ. The CDR3 has 17 residues. V was clipped by 1 base and J by 2 bases, with 15 bases between them. This CDR3 is CASSLEVPKSGNQPQHF. The CDR3 DNA reads as TGTGCCAGCAGCTTAGAAGTTCCCAAAAGCGGCAATCAGCCCCAGCATTTT. Using reference TRBV7-6 and TRBJ1-5 for the parts outside the CDR3, the full variable domain is GAGVSQSPRYKVTKRGQDVALRCDPISGHVSLYWYRQALGQGPEFLTYFNYEAQQDKSGLPNDRFSAERPEGSISTLTIQRTEQRDSAMYRCASSLEVPKSGNQPQHFGDGTRLSIL.

The chain couples TRBV5-1 to TRBJ1-4, with D unresolved. The CDR3 sequence is 14 residues long. The germline CDR1 and CDR2 sequences are SGHRS and YFSETQ. Between the trimmed V and J ends, which lost 5 bases and 1 base, there was a span of 9 bases. The CDR3 sequence: CASRSGRTNEKLFF. DNA for the CDR3: TGCGCCAGCAGATCGGGCCGAACTAATGAAAAACTGTTTTTT. The variable domain in full, with the rest retrieved from reference TRBV5-1 and TRBJ1-4, is KAGVTQTPRYLIKTRGQQVTLSCSPISGHRSVSWYQQTPGQGLQFLFEYFSETQRNKGNFPGRFSGRQFSNSRSEMNVSTLELGDSALYLCASRSGRTNEKLFFGSGTQLSVL.

This clone appeared a single time. The rearrangement links TRBV14 to TRBJ2-1, with unresolved D. This CDR3 spans 16 amino acids. Germline loops: CDR1 SGHDN, CDR2 FVKESK. V lost 1 base, J lost 10 bases, and 20 bases lay in between. This CDR3 is CASSQVYGRTPREQFF. The CDR3 nucleotides are TGTGCCAGCAGCCAAGTTTATGGCCGTACTCCAAGGGAGCAGTTCTTC.

The chain links TRBV28 to TRBJ1-2, with D possibly matching TRBD1 (5 bases). V lost 6 bases and J lost 12, with 23 bases in between. Germline values: CDR1 MDHEN, CDR2 SYDVKM. The CDR3 covers 14 residues. In DNA, the CDR3 is TGTGCCAGCAGCCATGGGACCCGGACTGCAGCCGACACCTTC. This gives the protein CASSHGTRTAADTF.

The rearrangement uses TRBV18 and TRBJ2-5, with a possible D match to TRBD2 (5 bases). The germline V gene has CDR1 KGHSH and CDR2 LQKENI. V dropped 0 bases and J dropped 5 bases, with 10 bases sitting between them. CDR3 size: 14 residues. The DNA of the CDR3 is TGTGCCAGCTCACCACCGGCTAGCTATGAGACCCAGTACTTC. Residues: CASSPPASYETQYF.

The chain is built from TRBV9 and TRBJ1-2; 9 bases match TRBD1. Germline-derived CDR1 and CDR2 are SGDLS and YYNGEE. This CDR3 is built from 13 residues. V trimming: 2 bases; J trimming: 7 bases; junction bases outside the gene matches: 3. DNA of the CDR3: TGTGCCAGCAGCGTCCTGACAGGGGGTGGCTACACCTTC. Translating gives CASSVLTGGGYTF.

The gene calls are TRBV6-1 and TRBJ2-7; the match to TRBD2 covers 14 bases. The CDR3 is 16 amino acids. In germline, CDR1 is MNHNS, CDR2 SASEGT. The V and J ends lost 0 bases and 3 bases, in that order; junction bases with no gene match: 1. In nucleotides, the CDR3 is TGTGCCAGCAGTGAAGCGGGACTAGCGGGAGACTACGAGCAGTACTTC. As protein: CASSEAGLAGDYEQYF.

The rearrangement uses TRBV2 and TRBJ1-2; 7 nucleotides match TRBD1. Germline assignment: CDR1 SNHLY and CDR2 FYNNEI. This CDR3 is 13 amino acids long. After removal of 6 bases from V and 3 bases from J, the junction contained 4 bases not matched to a gene. DNA for the CDR3: TGTGCCAGCAGGGAAACAGGGGACTATGGCTACACCTTC. It translates to CASRETGDYGYTF.

The CDR3: CASSGLAGVVIQYF. The DNA for the CDR3 is TGTGCCAGCAGTGGACTAGCGGGAGTCGTCATTCAGTACTTC. The V gene is TRBV2, the J gene TRBJ2-4, with 12 bases matching TRBD2. The CDR3 is 14 amino acids. Losses at the gene ends were 4 bases for V and 9 bases for J; bases not matched to a gene: 4. CDR1 is SNHLY and CDR2 is FYNNEI in the germline V gene.

This clone was recorded only once. The chain is built from TRBV28 and TRBJ2-5, with D possibly being TRBD1 or TRBD2 (5 bases each). This CDR3 is built from 14 residues. The germline V and J ends were trimmed by 8 bases and 2 bases, with 15 bases remaining between them. Germline assignment: CDR1 MDHEN and CDR2 SYDVKM. The CDR3 DNA reads as TGTGCCAGCTGTGTTTGGGGGAGTCAAGAGACCCAGTACTTC. Amino acids: CASCVWGSQETQYF.

The chain uses TRBV28 and TRBJ2-2, with no clear D. Trimming cost V 6 bases and J 2 bases, with 13 bases left between them. CDR1 MDHEN and CDR2 SYDVKM come from the germline V gene. CDR3 length equals 15 residues. CDR3 loop: CASSALTLNTGELFF. The DNA of the CDR3 is TGTGCCAGCAGCGCCTTGACCCTTAACACCGGGGAGCTGTTTTTT.

This chain uses TRBV23-1 with TRBJ2-7, with 11 bases that match TRBD2. TRBV23-1 is sorted into the ORF group, with uncertain function. V dropped 2 bases and J dropped 6; count of bases not matched to a gene: 15. This CDR3 region has 18 residues. In DNA, the CDR3 is TGCGCCAGCAGTCAAGCCCCCAGACCGACTAGCGGGAAGGCCGAGCAGTACTTC. It codes for CASSQAPRPTSGKAEQYF.

This chain joins TRBV7-8 and TRBJ1-2; D is uncertain. Germline V gene sequence: CDR1 SGHVS, CDR2 FQNEAQ. V was trimmed by 0 bases and J by 1 base, leaving 3 bases between them. The CDR3 has 13 amino acids. The CDR3, as DNA: TGTGCCAGCAGCTTAGCTTATAACTATGGCTACACCTTC. Protein product: CASSLAYNYGYTF.

CDR3 protein: CASRRGGRVNEQFF. The CDR3, as DNA: TGTGCCTCGAGACGTGGCGGGAGGGTAAATGAGCAGTTCTTC. The rearrangement uses TRBV28 and TRBJ2-1, with 9 bases fitting TRBD2. Germline trimming cut 11 bases from V and 7 bases from J; bases unmatched to any gene: 12. There are 14 residues in the CDR3. Per the germline V gene, CDR1 is MDHEN and CDR2 is SYDVKM.

The rearrangement uses TRBV30 and TRBJ2-7; D gene uncertain. This CDR3 comprises 11 residues. The germline V and J ends were trimmed by 2 bases and 8 bases, with 10 bases remaining between them. Germline V CDR1 and CDR2: GTSNPN, SVGIG (reference sequence). The CDR3 here is CAWSSPSKQYF. Written as DNA, the CDR3 is TGTGCCTGGAGTTCCCCGAGCAAGCAGTACTTC.